One and the same sample provided the 22 T cell receptor beta chains below, sequenced in a study of cytomegalovirus exposure and HLA in healthy donors. The PCR ran on 60 Vbeta and 13 Jbeta primers. Only in-frame clones appear in the TCRdb table, and some are missing; sequencing was by immunoSEQ multiplex PCR. Of a few hundred thousand clones listed, 70% to 85% are singletons. The sequencing input was PBMCs. The receptors originated from a woman aged 55 to 70 in good health and CMV-seropositive.

The rearrangement links TRBV5-8 to TRBJ1-5; D gene ambiguous. The CDR3 is 16 residues long. Per germline, CDR1 SGHTS and CDR2 YDEGEE. The V end was cut by 0 bases, the J end by 4 bases, with 14 bases between. The CDR3 bases are TGTGCCAGCAGCTTGGCCAGGTGGGTCTCAAATCAGCCCCAGCATTTT. Its protein product is CASSLARWVSNQPQHF. The complete variable domain, with remaining parts taken from reference TRBV5-8 and TRBJ1-5, reads EAGVTQSPTHLIKTRGQQATLRCSPISGHTSVYWYQQALGLGLQFLLWYDEGEERNRGNFPPRFSGRQFPNYSSELNVNALELEDSALYLCASSLARWVSNQPQHFGDGTRLSIL.

This chain joins TRBV28 and TRBJ1-1; 8 bases align to TRBD1. Germline values: CDR1 MDHEN, CDR2 SYDVKM. Trimming cost V 7 bases and J 13 bases; bases outside gene matches: 17. The CDR3 covers 14 residues. CDR3 sequence (DNA): TGTGCCAGCATTCGACAGGGGTTGGACCGACGGGGTTTCTTT. Protein sequence: CASIRQGLDRRGFF.

The genes are TRBV29-1 and TRBJ1-2, with 7 bases matching TRBD1. V shed 3 bases, J shed 7 bases, and the junction held 8 bases outside the gene matches. The CDR3 has 13 residues. Germline V gene sequence: CDR1 SQVTM, CDR2 ANQGSEA. CDR3 in DNA: TGCAGCGTTGAGACGGCAGGGGGTCGTGGCTACACCTTC. Translating it yields CSVETAGGRGYTF. Filled out from reference TRBV29-1 and TRBJ1-2, the complete variable domain reads SAVISQKPSRDICQRGTSLTIQCQVDSQVTMMFWYRQQPGQSLTLIATANQGSEATYESGFVIDKFPISRPNLTFSTLTVSNMSPEDSSIYLCSVETAGGRGYTFGSGTRLTVV.

The chain joins TRBV7-8 to TRBJ1-6, with D unclear. The CDR3 consists of 14 residues. With 1 base removed from V and 6 bases from J, the gap between germline ends came to 7 bases. CDR1 and CDR2 from the germline V gene are SGHVS and FQNEAQ. As DNA, the CDR3 is TGTGCCAGCAGCTTAGGCGAAAGTAATTCACCCCTCCACTTT. Amino acid sequence: CASSLGESNSPLHF.

The V and J genes are TRBV5-8 and TRBJ1-1; unclear D gene. Per the germline V gene, CDR1 is SGHTS and CDR2 is YDEGEE. The V and J ends lost 3 bases and 1 base respectively, with 10 bases between them. CDR3 length: 14 residues. DNA for the CDR3: TGTGCCAGCAGCTATCAGACTTGGAACACTGAAGCTTTCTTT. As protein: CASSYQTWNTEAFF.

Concerning this clone: The sample carries other DNA sequences with the same CDR3. The rearrangement uses TRBV4-3 and TRBJ1-6, with 12 bases fitting TRBD1. Germline V gives CDR1 LGHNA, CDR2 YSLEER. Losses at the gene ends were 0 bases for V and 7 bases for J; bases not matched to a gene: 7. This CDR3 has 18 amino acids. CDR3 amino acids: CASSQDSGTGGWNSPLHF. The CDR3 DNA is TGCGCCAGCAGCCAAGATTCCGGGACAGGGGGCTGGAATTCACCCCTCCACTTT.

The rearrangement links TRBV28 to TRBJ1-1; 9 nucleotides align to TRBD1. Germline assignment: CDR1 MDHEN and CDR2 SYDVKM. Germline trimming cut 5 bases from V and 8 bases from J; bases unmatched to any gene: 9. This CDR3 is 14 amino acids long. CDR3 coding DNA: TGTGCCAGCAGTATTGAAGGGACAGGGAGGGAAGCTTTCTTT. It encodes CASSIEGTGREAFF.

The table lists this clone with a few counts. The chain links TRBV11-2 to TRBJ2-2, with 7 bases that match TRBD2. The V gene end was trimmed by 6 bases and the J gene end by 8 bases; junction bases not matched to a gene: 6. CDR1 and CDR2 (germline): SGHAT, FQNNGV. The CDR3 has 13 residues. DNA for the CDR3: TGTGCCAGCAGTCCGCGGGGGACGGGGGAGCTGTTTTTT. Translated, it gives CASSPRGTGELFF.

This rearrangement joins TRBV5-4 to TRBJ2-3, with 10 bases aligning to TRBD2. CDR1 and CDR2 from the germline V gene are SGHNT and YYREEE (reference sequence). V lost 0 bases, J lost 5 bases, and 3 bases stayed unmatched. This CDR3 has 15 amino acids. Here the CDR3 DNA reads TGTGCCAGCAGCTTGGGACTAGCGGGTGGAGATACGCAGTATTTT. It translates to CASSLGLAGGDTQYF. Using reference TRBV5-4 and TRBJ2-3 for the parts outside the CDR3, the full variable domain is ETGVTQSPTHLIKTRGQQVTLRCSSQSGHNTVSWYQQALGQGPQFIFQYYREEENGRGNFPPRFSGLQFPNYSSELNVNALELDDSALYLCASSLGLAGGDTQYFGPGTRLTVL.

The J gene is TRBJ2-1, the V gene TRBV30; no definite D call. This CDR3 is built from 14 residues. Trimming removed 3 bases at V and 0 bases at J, with 9 bases between. Germline CDR1 and CDR2: GTSNPN and SVGIG (reference sequence). The CDR3 DNA reads TGTGCCTGGAGGTCTCCGGGCTCCTACAATGAGCAGTTCTTC. Residues: CAWRSPGSYNEQFF.

For this clone: The junction departs from germline at one end; a sequencing error may be responsible. This rearrangement joins TRBV7-9 to TRBJ2-5; D possibly corresponds to TRBD2 (6 bases). There are 14 residues in the CDR3. Looked up from germline, CDR1 is SEHNR and CDR2 is FQNEAQ (reference sequence). The DNA for the CDR3 is TGTTCCAGCAGCTCGGGGACTTCCAGCGAGACCCAGTACTTC. Translating it yields CSSSSGTSSETQYF.

Comments on this clone: In the same sample, other DNA sequences code for this CDR3. The chain combines TRBV5-1 with TRBJ2-1; perhaps TRBD1 as D (6 bases). Trimming took 2 bases from V and 3 from J, leaving 9 bases between them. Germline values: CDR1 SGHRS, CDR2 YFSETQ. This CDR3 spans 14 amino acids. The CDR3 sequence is CASSFQGFYNEQFF. For the CDR3, the DNA is TGCGCCAGCAGCTTTCAGGGGTTCTACAATGAGCAGTTCTTC.

The chain links TRBV11-2 to TRBJ2-3; D is unresolved. CDR3 length equals 12 residues. V was trimmed by 4 bases and J by 6 bases, leaving 8 bases between them. Germline assignment: CDR1 SGHAT and CDR2 FQNNGV. The CDR3 loop reads CASSSHLDTQYF. The CDR3 DNA follows: TGTGCCAGCAGCTCCCATTTGGATACGCAGTATTTT.

This chain joins TRBV5-4 and TRBJ1-4, with a possible D match to TRBD1 (6 bases). The ends were cut back, 2 bases at V and 1 base at J, with 9 bases in the middle. This CDR3 is built from 15 residues. Germline V lookup: CDR1 SGHNT, CDR2 YYREEE (reference sequence). CDR3: CASSFYRETNEKLFF. CDR3 nucleotide sequence: TGTGCCAGCAGCTTTTACAGGGAAACTAATGAAAAACTGTTTTTT.

V and J are TRBV5-1 and TRBJ1-1, with TRBD1 matching 7 bases. The CDR3 sequence is 12 residues long. The ends lost 3 bases at V and 6 bases at J; junction bases unmatched: 2. Looked up from germline, CDR1 is SGHRS and CDR2 is YFSETQ. CDR3 sequence: CASSSQGAEAFF. Written as DNA, the CDR3 is TGCGCCAGCAGCTCGCAGGGGGCTGAAGCTTTCTTT.

This rearrangement joins TRBV4-3 to TRBJ1-2, with a tentative D call TRBD1 (6 bases). The CDR3 contains 15 residues. CDR1 is LGHNA and CDR2 is YSLEER in the germline V gene. Deletions cut 3 bases from V and 8 bases from J, with 19 bases between. CDR3 residues: CASSQSTGFVRGYTF. Here the CDR3 DNA reads TGCGCCAGCAGCCAGTCCACAGGGTTTGTTCGGGGCTACACCTTC.

As regards this clone: Other DNA sequences within the sample encode an identical CDR3. The chain recombines TRBV6-6 with TRBJ1-2; D not resolved. The CDR3 length is 14 residues. From germline, CDR1 is MNHNY and CDR2 SVGAGI (reference sequence). With 2 bases removed from V and 2 bases from J, the gap between germline ends came to 9 bases. The CDR3 coding sequence is TGTGCCAGCAGTTACCCCGGAGGAAACTATGGCTACACCTTC. It yields the protein CASSYPGGNYGYTF.

CDR3 in DNA: TGTGCCTGGAGTACTTTAAATAATTATAATTCACCCCTCCACTTT. Translated, it gives CAWSTLNNYNSPLHF. This chain connects TRBV30 to TRBJ1-6; D is uncertain. Germline V gives CDR1 GTSNPN, CDR2 SVGIG (reference sequence). Trimming pared 2 bases from V and 4 bases from J, leaving 12 bases between. This CDR3 is built from 15 residues.

The chain combines TRBV28 with TRBJ2-7; 7 bases line up with TRBD1. Germline assignment: CDR1 MDHEN and CDR2 SYDVKM. The CDR3 is 13 amino acids. V lost 6 bases to trimming and J lost 6 bases; unmatched junction nucleotides: 8. DNA for the CDR3: TGTGCCAGCAGACCAACCGACAGGGCCGAGCAGTACTTC. Protein product: CASRPTDRAEQYF.

This chain uses TRBV10-3 with TRBJ1-2; TRBD1 aligns across 8 bases. V was pared by 0 bases and J by 8 bases, with 8 bases of the junction left unmatched. CDR1 and CDR2 from the germline V gene are ENHRY and SYGVKD. This CDR3 region has 15 residues. The CDR3 DNA is TGTGCCATCAGTGAGTCTCTGGGACAGGCCGGAGGCTACACCTTC. It yields the protein CAISESLGQAGGYTF.

Only a few counts were recorded for this clone. The junction differs from germline at one of its ends, possibly a read error. V is TRBV18 and J is TRBJ1-3, with D unresolved. CDR1 and CDR2 (germline): KGHSH, LQKENI. The CDR3 has 16 amino acids. CDR3 protein: CASSPMSRVYGNAIYF. The CDR3 DNA reads TGTGCCAGCTCACCTATGAGTCGGGTATATGGAAACGCCATATATTTT.

The chain recombines TRBV14 with TRBJ2-7; D may be TRBD1 (5 bases). This CDR3 has 12 amino acids. Germline CDR1 is SGHDN and CDR2 is FVKESK. Trimming took 1 base from V and 12 from J, leaving 13 bases between them. CDR3 bases: TGTGCCAGCAGCCAAGTAGGGGCAGTCAGGTACTTC. Its protein product is CASSQVGAVRYF. The full variable domain, with the rest looked up from reference TRBV14 and TRBJ2-7, is EAGVTQFPSHSVIEKGQTVTLRCDPISGHDNLYWYRRVMGKEIKFLLHFVKESKQDESGMPNNRFLAERTGGTYSTLKVQPAELEDSGVYFCASSQVGAVRYFGPGTRLTVT.